Each of the 7 T cell receptor beta chains below was sequenced from the same sample in a study of breast tumors, draining lymph nodes, adjacent tissues. TCRdb recomputed calls from the multiplex PCR reads with MiXCR, one row per CDR3 protein. The sample contains approximately 180,000 distinct CDR3 sequences, approximately 33% of which appear only once. Axillary draining lymph nodes of breast cancer patients supplied the node samples. Source material: axillary lymph node tissue. These receptors came from a female donor with breast cancer. Some clones in this sample may be carry-over from other donors' samples.

The chain couples TRBV12-3 or TRBV12-4 to TRBJ1-5; D is possibly TRBD1 (5 bases). The CDR3 loop spans 15 amino acids. The ends were cut back, 3 bases at V and 4 bases at J, with 13 bases in the middle. CDR3 in amino acids: CASSFGRAGNQPQHF. In DNA, the CDR3 is TGTGCCAGCAGTTTCGGCAGGGCAGGGAATCAGCCCCAGCATTTT.

This clonotype was observed at least ten times. The chain links TRBV12-3 or TRBV12-4 to TRBJ1-6; TRBD1 matches 8 bases. With V trimmed by 4 bases and J by 10 bases, 6 bases remained unmatched. CDR3 size: 14 residues. The CDR3 reads CASSYYRGNSPLHF. The CDR3 bases are TGTGCCAGCAGTTATTACAGGGGGAACTCACCCCTCCACTTT.

This clonotype was detected ten times or more. V and J are TRBV7-2 and TRBJ2-2, with D perhaps TRBD2 (5 bases). Germline-derived CDR1 and CDR2 are SGHTA and FQGNSA. V lost 2 bases and J 6 bases, leaving 7 bases between the germline ends. The CDR3 contains 13 residues. The CDR3 protein is CASSLWGAGELFF. In DNA form, the CDR3 reads TGTGCCAGCAGCTTATGGGGAGCCGGGGAGCTGTTTTTT.

V is TRBV5-1 and J is TRBJ2-1, with 8 bases that match TRBD2. The CDR3 covers 16 residues. Germline V lookup: CDR1 SGHRS, CDR2 YFSETQ. V lost 0 bases and J lost 6; bases outside the gene matches: 8. This chain's CDR3 is CASSLEWAGGINEQFF. CDR3 DNA sequence: TGCGCCAGCAGCTTGGAGTGGGCGGGAGGCATCAATGAGCAGTTCTTC.

This clonotype has at least ten counts. This chain joins TRBV4-1 and TRBJ2-4; 10 positions agree with TRBD1. The CDR3 totals 17 residues. Germline assignment: CDR1 MGHRA and CDR2 YSYEKL. The V segment lost 3 bases and the J segment 0 bases; nucleotides outside the gene matches: 5. CDR3 region: CASSHGQGVVAKNIQYF. CDR3 nucleotide sequence: TGCGCCAGCAGCCACGGACAGGGGGTTGTAGCCAAAAACATTCAGTACTTC.

This clonotype was observed many times. This chain uses TRBV13 with TRBJ2-7, with D possibly being TRBD1 or TRBD2 (6 bases each). Trimming stripped 3 bases from V and 9 bases from J, with 18 bases between. Looked up from germline, CDR1 is PRHDT and CDR2 is FYEKMQ (reference sequence). The CDR3 loop spans 14 amino acids. The CDR3 region is CASSLVFSGARQYF. The CDR3 DNA reads as TGTGCCAGCAGCTTGGTGTTTTCGGGGGCTCGGCAGTACTTC.

Many counts were recorded for this clonotype. The gene calls are TRBV3-1 and TRBJ2-7; 8 nucleotides align to TRBD2. Germline CDR1 LGHDT, CDR2 YNNKEL (reference sequence). This CDR3 contains 15 residues. V shed 1 base and J 3 bases; nucleotides not matched to a gene: 5. The CDR3 DNA sequence: TGTGCCAGCAGCCAAGTTCCTAGCGGGTACTACGAGCAGTACTTC. Translated: CASSQVPSGYYEQYF.